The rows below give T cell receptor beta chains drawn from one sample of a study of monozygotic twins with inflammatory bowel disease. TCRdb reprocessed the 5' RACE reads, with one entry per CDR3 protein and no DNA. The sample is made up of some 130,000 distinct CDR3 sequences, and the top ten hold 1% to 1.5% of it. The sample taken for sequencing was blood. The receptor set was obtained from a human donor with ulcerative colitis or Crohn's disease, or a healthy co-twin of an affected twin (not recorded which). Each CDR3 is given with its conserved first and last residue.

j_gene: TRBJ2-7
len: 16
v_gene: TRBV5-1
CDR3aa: CASSLSGRQGAYEQYF

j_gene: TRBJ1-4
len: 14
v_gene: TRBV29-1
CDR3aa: CSVVPRLANEKLFF

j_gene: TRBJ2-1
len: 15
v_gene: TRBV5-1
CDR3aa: CASSSRTGGVNEQFF

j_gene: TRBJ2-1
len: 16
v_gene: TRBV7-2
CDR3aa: CASSRGGRVPYNEQFF

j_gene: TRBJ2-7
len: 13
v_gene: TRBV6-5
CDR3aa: CASRNSASYEQYF

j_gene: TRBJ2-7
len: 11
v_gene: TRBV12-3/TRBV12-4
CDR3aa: CASSLEGEQYF

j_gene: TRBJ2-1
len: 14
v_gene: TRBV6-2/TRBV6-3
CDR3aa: CASSSRDASNEQFF

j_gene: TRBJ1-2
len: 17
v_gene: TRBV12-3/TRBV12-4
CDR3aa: CASSPQPGQGGGYGYTF

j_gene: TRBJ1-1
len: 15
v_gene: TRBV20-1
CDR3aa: CSARPQFHTNTEAFF

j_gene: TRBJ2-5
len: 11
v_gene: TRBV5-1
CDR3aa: CASSYEETQYF

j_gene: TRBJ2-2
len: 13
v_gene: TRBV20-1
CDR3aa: CSAIGGTRGELFF

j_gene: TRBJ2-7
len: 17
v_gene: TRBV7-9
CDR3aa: CASSLGLTSGRGDEQYF

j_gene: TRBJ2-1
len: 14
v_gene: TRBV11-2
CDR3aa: CASSLVPMWGEQFF

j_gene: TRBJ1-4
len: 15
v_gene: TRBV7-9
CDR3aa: CASSLIRDSNEKLFF

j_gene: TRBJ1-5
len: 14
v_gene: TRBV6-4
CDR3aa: CASSVERSNQPQHF

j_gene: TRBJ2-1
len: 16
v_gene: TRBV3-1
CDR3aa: CASSQDLLARYNEQFF

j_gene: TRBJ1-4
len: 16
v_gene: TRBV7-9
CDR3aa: CASSLELTGTNEKLFF

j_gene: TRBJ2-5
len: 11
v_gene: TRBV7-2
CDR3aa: CASSFTETQYF

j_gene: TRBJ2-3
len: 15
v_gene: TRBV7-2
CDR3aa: CASSLLPSGSDTQYF

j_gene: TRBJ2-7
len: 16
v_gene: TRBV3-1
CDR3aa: CASSQVHGPLAYEQYF

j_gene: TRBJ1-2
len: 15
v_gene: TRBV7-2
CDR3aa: CASRLSGTTNYGYTF

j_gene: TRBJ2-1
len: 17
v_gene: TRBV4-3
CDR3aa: CASSMLLAGESYNEQFF

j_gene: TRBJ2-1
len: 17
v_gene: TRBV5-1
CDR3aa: CASSLGHPGLGRTGQFF

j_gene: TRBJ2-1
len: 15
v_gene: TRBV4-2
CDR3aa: CASRIAGFSYNEQFF

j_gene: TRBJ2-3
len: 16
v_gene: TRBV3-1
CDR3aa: CASSQVPGVGTDTQYF

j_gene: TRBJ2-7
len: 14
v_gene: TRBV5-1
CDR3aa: CASSPGLRDNEQYF

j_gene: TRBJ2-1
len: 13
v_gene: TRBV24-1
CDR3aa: CATSDFVRNEQFF

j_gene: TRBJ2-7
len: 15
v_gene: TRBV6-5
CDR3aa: CASSSTTSGISEQYF

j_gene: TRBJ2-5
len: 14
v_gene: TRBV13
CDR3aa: CASSGRDFQETQYF

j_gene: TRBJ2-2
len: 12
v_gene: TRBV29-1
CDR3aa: CSVGDRAGELFF

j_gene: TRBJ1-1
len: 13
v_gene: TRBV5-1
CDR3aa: CARGDLEDTEAFF

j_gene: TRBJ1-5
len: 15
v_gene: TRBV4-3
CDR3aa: CASSYGTGGDQPQHF

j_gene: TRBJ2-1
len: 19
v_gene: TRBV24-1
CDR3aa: CATSDPFLGSARSYNEQFF

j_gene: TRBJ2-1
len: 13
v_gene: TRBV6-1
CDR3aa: CASRVRGLNEQFF

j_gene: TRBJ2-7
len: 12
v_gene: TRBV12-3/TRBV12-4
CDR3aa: CASSRESSEQYF

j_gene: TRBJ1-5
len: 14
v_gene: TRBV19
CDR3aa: CASRPDSSYQPQHF

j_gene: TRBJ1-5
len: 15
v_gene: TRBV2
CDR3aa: CASSRDRPINQPQHF

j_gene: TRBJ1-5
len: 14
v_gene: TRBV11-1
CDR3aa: CARTSDSPQEPQHF

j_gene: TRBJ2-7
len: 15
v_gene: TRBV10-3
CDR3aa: CAISESLAGAYEQYF

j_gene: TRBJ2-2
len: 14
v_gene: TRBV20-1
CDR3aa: CSARDRGKSGELFF